The 21 T cell receptor beta chains presented below share a single source sample, sequenced in a study of T cell changes during pregnancy in multiple sclerosis. The assay was immunoSEQ multiplex PCR, and TCRdb's table has in-frame clones only and misses some. This sample has over 90,000 clones, with roughly 90% found just once. The sequencing here drew on peripheral blood, taken before pregnancy. These TCRs come from a female donor with multiple sclerosis, enrolled in a pregnancy study.

The rearrangement links TRBV6-5 to TRBJ2-1; 9 bases map to TRBD2. V lost 6 bases and J lost 6; bases outside the gene matches: 9. Germline V gene sequence: CDR1 MNHEY, CDR2 SVGAGI. There are 15 residues in the CDR3. CDR3: CASSPSGITGNEQFF. The DNA for the CDR3 is TGTGCCAGCAGCCCTAGCGGGATAACCGGCAATGAGCAGTTCTTC.

The chain is built from TRBV27 and TRBJ2-7, with a weak D call TRBD2 (6 bases). The CDR3 spans 14 residues. The germline V and J ends were trimmed by 2 bases and 2 bases, with 10 bases remaining between them. The germline V gene has CDR1 MNHEY and CDR2 SMNVEV (reference sequence). CDR3 in amino acids: CASSLGRGPYEQYF. CDR3 bases: TGTGCCAGCAGTTTAGGGCGGGGCCCCTACGAGCAGTACTTC.

Here the CDR3 reads CASSPGVPGNTIYF. The CDR3 nucleotides are TGTGCCAGCAGTCCAGGGGTCCCCGGAAACACCATATATTTT. The chain recombines TRBV28 with TRBJ1-3, with D maybe TRBD1 (6 bases). Between the trimmed V and J ends, which lost 5 bases and 4 bases, there was a span of 12 bases. The CDR3 is 14 amino acids. Per germline, CDR1 MDHEN and CDR2 SYDVKM.

The J gene is TRBJ2-3, the V gene TRBV5-1; 13 positions match TRBD2. The germline V gene has CDR1 SGHRS and CDR2 YFSETQ. The ends lost 4 bases at V and 1 base at J; junction bases unmatched: 6. This CDR3 has 17 residues. The CDR3 DNA is TGCGCCAGCAGCCCTCCCGGGACTAGCGGGGGCACAGATACGCAGTATTTT. It codes for CASSPPGTSGGTDTQYF.

The J gene is TRBJ2-3, the V gene TRBV2; 8 bases match TRBD1. V was pared by 6 bases and J by 12 bases, with 17 bases of the junction left unmatched. The CDR3 sequence is 15 residues long. The germline gives CDR1 SNHLY, CDR2 FYNNEI. This CDR3 reads CASRRQGSNLPKQYF. The CDR3 coding sequence is TGTGCCAGCAGGCGACAGGGGTCGAACCTACCTAAACAGTATTTT.

Of note for this clone: An end of the junction does not agree with germline; a read error may underlie this. V gene TRBV10-1 combines with J gene TRBJ2-2; TRBD2 matches at 7 bases. From germline, CDR1 is WNHNN and CDR2 SYGVQD (reference sequence). The CDR3 is 12 residues long. CDR3: CASPESGGGLFF. CDR3 DNA sequence: TGCGCCAGCCCCGAATCTGGCGGGGGGCTGTTTTTT.

The chain recombines TRBV5-4 with TRBJ1-1, with 8 bases that match TRBD1. The CDR3 has 14 amino acids. CDR1 SGHNT and CDR2 YYREEE come from the germline V gene (reference sequence). V shed 2 bases, J shed 3 bases, and the junction held 3 bases outside the gene matches. The CDR3 protein is CASSLQGVHTEAFF. The DNA for the CDR3 is TGTGCCAGCAGCTTACAGGGGGTTCACACTGAAGCTTTCTTT.

V usage is TRBV6-4 and J usage is TRBJ2-7; a weak D match, TRBD2 (6 bases). V lost 4 bases, J lost 0 bases, and 13 bases lay in between. CDR3 length equals 15 residues. Germline lookup yields CDR1 MRHNA and CDR2 SNTAGT. CDR3 bases: TGTGCCAGCAGTGTTCGCGGGGATAGCTCCTACGAGCAGTACTTC. This encodes CASSVRGDSSYEQYF.

This chain joins TRBV18 and TRBJ1-4; 7 nucleotides match TRBD1. Germline-derived CDR1 and CDR2 are KGHSH and LQKENI. The ends lost 6 bases at V and 0 bases at J; junction bases unmatched: 10. This CDR3 comprises 17 residues. The CDR3 reads CASSRAGQKSTNEKLFF. The CDR3 DNA is TGTGCCAGCTCCCGGGCGGGACAGAAGTCAACTAATGAAAAACTGTTTTTT.

The chain couples TRBV10-3 to TRBJ1-4; 9 bases fit TRBD1. CDR3 size: 14 residues. Germline V gene sequence: CDR1 ENHRY, CDR2 SYGVKD. V gave up 5 bases and J gave up 5 bases; unmatched junction bases: 3. CDR3 loop: CAISRTGANEKLFF. The CDR3 coding sequence is TGTGCCATCAGTAGGACAGGGGCAAATGAAAAACTGTTTTTT.

The V call is TRBV4-1, the J call TRBJ2-7; D remains unclear. The CDR3 has 16 residues. Trimming cost V 1 base and J 0 bases, with 13 bases left between them. In germline, CDR1 is MGHRA, CDR2 YSYEKL. The CDR3 here is CASSQVPQPSSYEQYF. CDR3 sequence (DNA): TGCGCCAGCAGCCAAGTCCCCCAACCGAGCTCCTACGAGCAGTACTTC.

This chain connects TRBV7-9 to TRBJ2-7; D is perhaps TRBD2 (5 bases). Germline CDR1 is SEHNR and CDR2 is FQNEAQ (reference sequence). The CDR3 runs to 13 residues. With 5 bases removed from V and 0 bases from J, the gap between germline ends came to 8 bases. CDR3 sequence reads: CASSPGGSYEQYF. Written as DNA, the CDR3 is TGTGCCAGCAGCCCCGGAGGCTCCTACGAGCAGTACTTC.

The chain is built from TRBV9 and TRBJ2-1, with D possibly TRBD1 on 5 matching bases. The CDR3 extends over 15 amino acids. V was cut by 4 bases and J by 2 bases, with 13 bases left in between. CDR1 and CDR2 (germline): SGDLS, YYNGEE. The CDR3 loop is CASSFSGNPYNEQFF. CDR3 in DNA: TGTGCCAGCAGCTTTTCAGGGAACCCCTACAATGAGCAGTTCTTC.

The genes are TRBV7-3 and TRBJ1-1, with 8 bases matching TRBD1. Losses at the gene ends were 5 bases for V and 5 bases for J; bases not matched to a gene: 7. The CDR3 is 14 residues long. CDR1 is SGHTA, CDR2 FQGTGA, per germline. The CDR3 bases are TGTGCCAGCAGCGCCCAGGGGGCAGGGACTGAAGCTTTCTTT. This gives the protein CASSAQGAGTEAFF.

The J gene is TRBJ1-2, the V gene TRBV28; a weak D match, TRBD1 (6 bases). Germline V lookup: CDR1 MDHEN, CDR2 SYDVKM. V lost 5 bases and J 3 bases, leaving 13 bases between the germline ends. The CDR3 sequence is 14 residues long. DNA for the CDR3: TGTGCCAGCAGTCGCATGGACAGATACTATGGCTACACCTTC. Its protein product is CASSRMDRYYGYTF.

The rearrangement links TRBV6-1 to TRBJ2-1; D not resolved. CDR1 and CDR2 (germline): MNHNS, SASEGT. The CDR3 spans 12 residues. V lost 8 bases and J 1 base, leaving 6 bases between the germline ends. CDR3 coding DNA: TGTGCCAGCGAGTTGTCCTACAATGAGCAGTTCTTC. It yields the protein CASELSYNEQFF.

V is TRBV9 and J is TRBJ2-1; 10 bases fit TRBD2. CDR3 length: 15 residues. The V and J ends lost 0 bases and 6 bases, in that order; junction bases with no gene match: 3. Germline V lookup: CDR1 SGDLS, CDR2 YYNGEE. CDR3 nucleotide sequence: TGTGCCAGCAGCGTAGACCTAGCGGGAGTCAATGAGCAGTTCTTC. Its protein product is CASSVDLAGVNEQFF.

V usage is TRBV7-8 and J usage is TRBJ2-1; the match to TRBD2 covers 8 bases. This CDR3 comprises 15 residues. Germline V gene data show CDR1 as SGHVS and CDR2 as FQNEAQ. V dropped 5 bases and J dropped 6; count of bases not matched to a gene: 9. The CDR3 protein is CASSSTGGRSNEQFF. The CDR3 DNA follows: TGTGCCAGCAGCAGTACGGGGGGGCGGAGCAATGAGCAGTTCTTC.

CDR3 loop: CASSPLDKLYNEQFF. The DNA of the CDR3 is TGTGCCAGCTCACCTTTGGACAAACTCTACAATGAGCAGTTCTTC. V gene TRBV18 combines with J gene TRBJ2-1; a weak D match, TRBD1 (5 bases). V lost 3 bases and J 3 bases, leaving 12 bases between the germline ends. The germline V gene encodes CDR1 KGHSH and CDR2 LQKENI. The CDR3 loop spans 15 amino acids. Looking up the rest from reference TRBV18 and TRBJ2-1 gives the full variable domain: NAGVMQNPRHLVRRRGQEARLRCSPMKGHSHVYWYRQLPEEGLKFMVYLQKENIIDESGMPKERFSAEFPKEGPSILRIQQVVRGDSAAYFCASSPLDKLYNEQFFGPGTRLTVL.

V is TRBV7-2 and J is TRBJ1-2; D is possibly TRBD1 (5 bases). CDR1 is SGHTA, CDR2 FQGNSA, per germline. The CDR3 is made up of 14 amino acids. With 3 bases removed from V and 4 bases from J, the gap between germline ends came to 12 bases. For the CDR3, the DNA is TGTGCCAGCAGCTTCTCAGGGTCCGGCTATGGCTACACCTTC. Amino acid sequence: CASSFSGSGYGYTF. Filled out from reference TRBV7-2 and TRBJ1-2, the complete variable domain reads GAGVSQSPSNKVTEKGKDVELRCDPISGHTALYWYRQSLGQGLEFLIYFQGNSAPDKSGLPSDRFSAERTGGSVSTLTIQRTQQEDSAVYLCASSFSGSGYGYTFGSGTRLTVV.

V usage is TRBV28 and J usage is TRBJ2-2; 13 bases agree with TRBD2. Germline CDR1 and CDR2: MDHEN and SYDVKM. The V gene end was trimmed by 3 bases and the J gene end by 1 base; junction bases not matched to a gene: 5. The CDR3 sequence is 18 residues long. The CDR3 reads CASSFKGLAGRNTGELFF. The CDR3 DNA is TGTGCCAGCAGTTTTAAGGGACTAGCGGGACGGAACACCGGGGAGCTGTTTTTT. The full variable domain, with the rest looked up from reference TRBV28 and TRBJ2-2, is DVKVTQSSRYLVKRTGEKVFLECVQDMDHENMFWYRQDPGLGLRLIYFSYDVKMKEKGDIPEGYSVSREKKERFSLILESASTNQTSMYLCASSFKGLAGRNTGELFFGEGSRLTVL.